The T cell receptor beta chain described here comes from a study of T cell responses to AZD1222 COVID-19 vaccine. The study, taken as a whole, reports: Only after the peak T cell response were repertoires sampled.

Second-dose intervals of approximately 4 or approximately 12 weeks were pooled. CDR3 length equals 13 residues. Method: immunoSEQ multiplex PCR; TCRdb's copy keeps in-frame clones and lacks some. Among fewer than 55,000 clones, about 90% were seen once, and the ten largest hold about two fifths. Notes on this clone: Its antigen is not identified.

The specimen comprised peripheral blood, sampled 28 days after the second AZD1222 dose. The V gene is TRBV12-2, the J gene TRBJ1-1. TRBV12-2 is listed as a pseudogene. The sequence was collected from an adult who received the AZD1222 COVID-19 vaccine. The DNA of the CDR3 is TGTGCAAGTCGGTTAGACGGATCCACTGAAGCTTTCTTT. This translates into CASRLDGSTEAFF.